These T cell receptor beta chains were read from a single sample in a study of T cell responses to AZD1222 COVID-19 vaccine. Libraries were prepared by immunoSEQ multiplex PCR; TCRdb keeps only in-frame clonotypes and omits some of them. The table records 150,000 to 200,000 clones, 85% to 90% of them present only once. The source was peripheral blood, collected on day 0 of AZD1222 vaccination. These receptors all stem from an adult in good health. The CDR3 runs from the conserved cysteine through the conserved F or W. Each record gives: CDR3 protein, CDR3 DNA, V gene, D gene, clone size, J gene. The D gene is left open where the match is weak. The size field is filled for only some rows; it gives once, few, many or a size class.

cdr3_aa: CASRNQQGTEAFF; cdr3_nt: TGTGCCAGCAGAAACCAACAGGGAACTGAAGCTTTCTTT; v_call: TRBV12-3/TRBV12-4; d_call: -; clone_size: -; j_call: TRBJ1-1
cdr3_aa: CASSVSGLGGYGYTF; cdr3_nt: TGTGCCAGCAGCGTCTCAGGGCTTGGGGGGTATGGCTACACCTTC; v_call: TRBV7-9; d_call: -; clone_size: -; j_call: TRBJ1-2
cdr3_aa: CASSFGTENSPLHF; cdr3_nt: TGTGCCAGCAGCTTCGGGACAGAGAATTCACCCCTCCACTTT; v_call: TRBV28; d_call: TRBD1; clone_size: once; j_call: TRBJ1-6
cdr3_aa: CASSFTGTGANYGYTF; cdr3_nt: TGTGCCAGCAGCTTTACCGGGACAGGGGCTAACTATGGCTACACCTTC; v_call: TRBV11-1; d_call: TRBD1; clone_size: -; j_call: TRBJ1-2
cdr3_aa: CASSSRRGGSPLHF; cdr3_nt: TGTGCCAGCAGCTCTAGGCGTGGGGGCTCACCCCTCCACTTT; v_call: TRBV7-9; d_call: -; clone_size: -; j_call: TRBJ1-6
cdr3_aa: CASSPDRLHNSPLHF; cdr3_nt: TGTGCCAGCAGCCCCGACAGACTCCATAATTCACCCCTCCACTTT; v_call: TRBV2; d_call: -; clone_size: -; j_call: TRBJ1-6
cdr3_aa: CASSPAGSVIYEQYF; cdr3_nt: TGTGCCAGCTCACCAGCGGGATCTGTAATCTACGAGCAGTACTTC; v_call: TRBV18; d_call: -; clone_size: once; j_call: TRBJ2-7
cdr3_aa: CASSEPAGLEVCAEQFF; cdr3_nt: TGTGCCAGCAGTGAGCCCGCCGGGCTAGAGGTTTGTGCTGAGCAGTTCTTC; v_call: TRBV6-4; d_call: -; clone_size: -; j_call: TRBJ2-1
cdr3_aa: CASSYQGGYLYTF; cdr3_nt: TGTGCCAGCAGCTACCAGGGGGGGTACCTCTACACCTTC; v_call: TRBV9; d_call: TRBD1; clone_size: -; j_call: TRBJ1-2
cdr3_aa: CASSFSGSYEQYF; cdr3_nt: TGTGCCAGCAGTTTTTCCGGTTCCTACGAGCAGTACTTC; v_call: TRBV12-3/TRBV12-4; d_call: -; clone_size: -; j_call: TRBJ2-7
cdr3_aa: CASRPDRGPTEAFF; cdr3_nt: TGTGCCAGCAGACCCGACAGGGGCCCCACTGAAGCTTTCTTT; v_call: TRBV6-4; d_call: TRBD1; clone_size: -; j_call: TRBJ1-1
cdr3_aa: CATHGGAVTEAFF; cdr3_nt: TGTGCCACCCACGGAGGGGCTGTCACTGAAGCTTTCTTT; v_call: TRBV6-5; d_call: -; clone_size: -; j_call: TRBJ1-1
cdr3_aa: CASSLSLADTQYF; cdr3_nt: TGTGCCAGCAGTTTGTCGCTAGCGGATACGCAGTATTTT; v_call: TRBV12-3/TRBV12-4; d_call: -; clone_size: -; j_call: TRBJ2-3
cdr3_aa: CASSSTGYTEAFF; cdr3_nt: TGCGCCAGCAGCAGCACAGGGTACACTGAAGCTTTCTTT; v_call: TRBV5-1; d_call: -; clone_size: -; j_call: TRBJ1-1
cdr3_aa: CASSATGATGELFF; cdr3_nt: TGTGCCAGCAGTGCAACAGGGGCCACCGGGGAGCTGTTTTTT; v_call: TRBV2; d_call: TRBD1; clone_size: -; j_call: TRBJ2-2
cdr3_aa: CASSPGTGYGYTF; cdr3_nt: TGTGCCAGCAGTCCAGGGACGGGCTATGGCTACACCTTC; v_call: TRBV27; d_call: -; clone_size: -; j_call: TRBJ1-2
cdr3_aa: CSVVGPTGELFF; cdr3_nt: TGCAGCGTTGTAGGACCCACCGGGGAGCTGTTTTTT; v_call: TRBV29-1; d_call: -; clone_size: -; j_call: TRBJ2-2
cdr3_aa: CASSKLPATGTSGGGQETQYF; cdr3_nt: TGTGCCAGTAGTAAACTACCCGCCACCGGGACTAGCGGGGGGGGTCAAGAGACCCAGTACTTC; v_call: TRBV19; d_call: TRBD2; clone_size: -; j_call: TRBJ2-5
cdr3_aa: CASSYSEGNQPQHF; cdr3_nt: TGTGCCAGCAGCTACTCGGAGGGGAATCAGCCCCAGCATTTT; v_call: TRBV6-5; d_call: -; clone_size: -; j_call: TRBJ1-5
cdr3_aa: CASSPQRVNYEQYF; cdr3_nt: TGTGCCAGCAGTCCCCAGCGCGTTAACTACGAGCAGTACTTC; v_call: TRBV28; d_call: -; clone_size: -; j_call: TRBJ2-7
cdr3_aa: CASSQVTVRSYNSPLHF; cdr3_nt: TGCGCCAGCAGCCAAGTGACTGTACGCTCCTATAATTCACCCCTCCACTTT; v_call: TRBV4-1; d_call: -; clone_size: -; j_call: TRBJ1-6
cdr3_aa: CASSYSIGEETQYF; cdr3_nt: TGTGCCAGCAGTTACTCGATTGGGGAAGAGACCCAGTACTTC; v_call: TRBV6-5; d_call: -; clone_size: -; j_call: TRBJ2-5